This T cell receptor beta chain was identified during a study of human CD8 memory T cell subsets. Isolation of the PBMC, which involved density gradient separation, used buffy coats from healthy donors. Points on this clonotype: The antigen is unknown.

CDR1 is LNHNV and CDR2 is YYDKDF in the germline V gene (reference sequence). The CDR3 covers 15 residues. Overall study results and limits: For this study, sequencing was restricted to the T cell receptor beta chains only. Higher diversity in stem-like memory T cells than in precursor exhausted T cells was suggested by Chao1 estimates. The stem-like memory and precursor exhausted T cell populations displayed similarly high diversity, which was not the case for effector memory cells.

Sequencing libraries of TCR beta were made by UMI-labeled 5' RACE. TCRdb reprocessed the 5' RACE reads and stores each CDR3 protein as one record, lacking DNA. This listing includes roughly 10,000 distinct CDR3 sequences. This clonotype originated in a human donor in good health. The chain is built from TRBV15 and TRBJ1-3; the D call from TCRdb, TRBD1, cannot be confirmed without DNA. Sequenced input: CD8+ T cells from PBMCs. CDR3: CATSTDRGIGATIYF.